These 13 T cell receptor beta chains share one sample of origin, sequenced in a study of graft-versus-host responses after intestinal transplantation. No cognate antigen is known for these TCRs. Some clones are missing from TCRdb's copy, which holds only in-frame ones; the method was immunoSEQ multiplex PCR. Of over 45,000 clones detected, approximately 94% appear once; the ten largest clones hold 0.38%. The sequencing here drew on unstimulated CD4+ T cells sorted from spleen or lymph node cells, taken before transplant. The origin of the receptors is a human donor who was the organ donor for an intestinal transplant.

This clone was picked up one time. The chain combines TRBV18 with TRBJ1-1; TRBD1 might be the D (6 bases). V gave up 0 bases and J gave up 11 bases, with 13 bases separating them. The V gene's germline CDR1 is KGHSH and CDR2 LQKENI. The CDR3 runs 13 residues. In nucleotides, the CDR3 is TGTGCCAGCTCACCACCGGACAGCCCGAGGGCTTTCTTT. Encoded protein: CASSPPDSPRAFF.

J is TRBJ2-7 and V is TRBV6-5; 8 bases align to TRBD2. Germline CDR1 MNHEY, CDR2 SVGAGI. The V and J ends lost 4 bases and 3 bases, in that order; junction bases with no gene match: 2. The CDR3 is 13 amino acids. The CDR3 reads CASSSRGGYEQYF. The CDR3 DNA sequence: TGTGCCAGCAGTTCCCGGGGGGGCTACGAGCAGTACTTC.

The chain has TRBV4-3 and TRBJ2-1; D possibly corresponds to TRBD2 (6 bases). V shed 3 bases and J shed 0 bases, with 21 bases lying between them. Germline CDR1 LGHNA, CDR2 YSLEER. The CDR3 contains 19 residues. CDR3 amino acids: CASSQLSGDWMSSYNEQFF. In DNA form, the CDR3 reads TGCGCCAGCAGCCAGCTATCGGGGGACTGGATGAGCTCCTACAATGAGCAGTTCTTC.

The chain carries TRBV10-3 and TRBJ1-6; 7 bases align to TRBD1. CDR3 length equals 14 residues. The J segment lost 6 bases and the V segment lost 5 bases, leaving 4 bases of the junction unmatched. Germline values: CDR1 ENHRY, CDR2 SYGVKD. The CDR3 coding sequence is TGTGCCATCAGTCCACAGGGGAGTAATTCACCCCTCCACTTT. Translating gives CAISPQGSNSPLHF.

The V call is TRBV4-2, the J call TRBJ2-4, with a weak D call TRBD1 (6 bases). Germline V gene data show CDR1 as LGHNA and CDR2 as YNFKEQ. The CDR3 totals 15 residues. V lost 0 bases and J lost 0, with 6 bases in between. In DNA form, the CDR3 reads TGTGCCAGCAGCCAAGAGGGGGCAGCCAAAAACATTCAGTACTTC. Encoded protein: CASSQEGAAKNIQYF.

This sequence joins TRBV12-2 and TRBJ1-1; the D segment call TRBD1 is taken from the table without a DNA check. TRBV12-2 is recorded as a pseudogene. The CDR3 sequence is 15 residues long. CDR3 in amino acids: CAKPTDRGRNTEAFF. DNA for the CDR3: TGTGCAAAACCGACGGACAGGGGGCGTAACACTGAAGCTTTCTTT.

The rearrangement links TRBV7-2 to TRBJ2-1; D is uncertain. Germline CDR1 and CDR2: SGHTA and FQGNSA. Trimming cost V 1 base and J 8 bases, with 9 bases left between them. The CDR3 is 13 residues long. The CDR3 sequence is CASSLGRGHEQFF. The CDR3 DNA reads TGTGCCAGCAGCTTAGGTAGAGGTCATGAGCAGTTCTTC.

This sequence joins TRBV5-4 and TRBJ2-2, with 9 bases lining up with TRBD1. V was pared by 3 bases and J by 1 base, with 7 bases of the junction left unmatched. This CDR3 has 17 amino acids. Germline V gene lookup returns CDR1 SGHNT and CDR2 YYREEE (reference sequence). In nucleotides, the CDR3 is TGTGCCAGCAGCTACCTACCGGGACAGGGGAACACCGGGGAGCTGTTTTTT. Encoded protein: CASSYLPGQGNTGELFF. The whole variable domain, remainder taken from reference TRBV5-4 and TRBJ2-2, is ETGVTQSPTHLIKTRGQQVTLRCSSQSGHNTVSWYQQALGQGPQFIFQYYREEENGRGNFPPRFSGLQFPNYSSELNVNALELDDSALYLCASSYLPGQGNTGELFFGEGSRLTVL.

The chain combines TRBV15 with TRBJ2-6; D might be TRBD1 (5 bases). CDR1 is LNHNV and CDR2 is YYDKDF in the germline V gene (reference sequence). This CDR3 has 20 residues. The V end lost 0 bases, the J end lost 0 bases, and 18 bases lay between the germline ends. CDR3 loop: CATSRDSFGAGFSGANVLTF. The CDR3 DNA sequence: TGTGCCACCAGCAGAGATAGTTTTGGGGCCGGATTCTCTGGGGCCAACGTCCTGACTTTC. The whole variable domain, filled in from reference TRBV15 and TRBJ2-6, reads DAMVIQNPRYQVTQFGKPVTLSCSQTLNHNVMYWYQQKSSQAPKLLFHYYDKDFNNEADTPDNFQSRRPNTSFCFLDIRSPGLGDTAMYLCATSRDSFGAGFSGANVLTFGAGSRLTVL.

The chain employs TRBV27 and TRBJ2-1; D unclear. There are 13 residues in the CDR3. The V gene lost 5 bases and the J gene lost 4 bases, with 9 bases spanning the gap. CDR1 and CDR2 (germline): MNHEY, SMNVEV (reference sequence). In nucleotides, the CDR3 is TGTGCCAGCAGTCCCACCGAGTACAATGAGCAGTTCTTC. Residues: CASSPTEYNEQFF.

CDR3: CASSLHQETQYF. Written as DNA, the CDR3 is TGTGCCAGCAGCTTACACCAAGAGACCCAGTACTTC. This rearrangement joins TRBV7-2 to TRBJ2-5; D unclear. This CDR3 spans 12 amino acids. Trimming left V 2 bases short and J 0 bases short, with 1 base between. Germline V gene data show CDR1 as SGHTA and CDR2 as FQGNSA.

This clone was seen a single time. This chain uses TRBV4-1 with TRBJ2-3; 12 positions agree with TRBD2. V shed 6 bases, J shed 4 bases, and the junction held 8 bases outside the gene matches. Germline V gives CDR1 MGHRA, CDR2 YSYEKL. The length of the CDR3 is 16 residues. The CDR3 nucleotides read TGCGCCAGCAGTTCTGGACTAGCGGGGTTGGCAGATACGCAGTATTTT. Amino acids: CASSSGLAGLADTQYF.

This clone was observed a single time. The J gene is TRBJ1-2, the V gene TRBV29-1; D uncertain. Per germline, CDR1 SQVTM and CDR2 ANQGSEA. This CDR3 is built from 11 residues. The V and J ends lost 6 bases and 8 bases respectively, with 13 bases between them. In DNA, the CDR3 is TGCAGCGTGGGGAATAGGTGGGGCTACACCTTC. Its protein is CSVGNRWGYTF.